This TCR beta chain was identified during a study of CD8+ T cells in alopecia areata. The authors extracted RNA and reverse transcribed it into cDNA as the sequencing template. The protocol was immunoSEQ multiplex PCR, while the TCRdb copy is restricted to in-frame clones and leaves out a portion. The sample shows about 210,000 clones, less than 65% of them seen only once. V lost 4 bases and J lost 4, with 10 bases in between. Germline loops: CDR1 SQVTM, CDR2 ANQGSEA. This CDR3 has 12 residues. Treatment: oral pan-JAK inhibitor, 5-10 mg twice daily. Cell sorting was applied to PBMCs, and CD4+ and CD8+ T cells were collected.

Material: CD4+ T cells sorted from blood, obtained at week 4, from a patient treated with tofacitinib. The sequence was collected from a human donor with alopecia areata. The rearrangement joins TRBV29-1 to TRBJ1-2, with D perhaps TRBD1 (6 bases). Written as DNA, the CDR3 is TGCAGCGTTGGATCACAGGGCTATGGCTACACCTTC. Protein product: CSVGSQGYGYTF.